This TCR beta chain emerged from a study of T-cell memory formation after mild COVID-19. Trimming cost V 4 bases and J 3 bases, with 11 bases left between them. Per the germline V gene, CDR1 is SGHRS and CDR2 is YFSETQ. CDR3 size: 13 residues. TCRdb fed the 5' RACE reads into MiXCR, producing one record per CDR3 protein. The data contain about 140,000 distinct CDR3 sequences, about 14% of them singletons. There are many counts of this clonotype. The TCR comes from an adult woman who had mild COVID-19 (a few samples of this study predate the infection). Cell type and time point are not known. Sequenced: PBMCs or a T cell subset sorted from them (not recorded which). This rearrangement joins TRBV5-1 to TRBJ2-7; D is unclear. The CDR3: CASSPAMNYEQYF. Here the CDR3 DNA reads TGCGCCAGCAGCCCAGCTATGAACTACGAGCAGTACTTC. Supplemented by reference TRBV5-1 and TRBJ2-7, the full variable domain reads KAGVTQTPRYLIKTRGQQVTLSCSPISGHRSVSWYQQTPGQGLQFLFEYFSETQRNKGNFPGRFSGRQFSNSRSEMNVSTLELGDSALYLCASSPAMNYEQYFGPGTRLTVT.